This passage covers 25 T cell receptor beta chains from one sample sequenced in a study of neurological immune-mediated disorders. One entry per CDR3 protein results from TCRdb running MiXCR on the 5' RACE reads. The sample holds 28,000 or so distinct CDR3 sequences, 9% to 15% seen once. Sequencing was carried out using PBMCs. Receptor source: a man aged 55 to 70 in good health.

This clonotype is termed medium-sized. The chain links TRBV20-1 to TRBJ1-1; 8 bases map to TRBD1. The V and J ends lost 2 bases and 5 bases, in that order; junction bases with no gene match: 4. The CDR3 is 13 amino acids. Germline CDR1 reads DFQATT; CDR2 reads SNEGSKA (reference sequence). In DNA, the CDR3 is TGCAGTGCTAGAATCACAGGGGGAACTGAAGCTTTCTTT. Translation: CSARITGGTEAFF.

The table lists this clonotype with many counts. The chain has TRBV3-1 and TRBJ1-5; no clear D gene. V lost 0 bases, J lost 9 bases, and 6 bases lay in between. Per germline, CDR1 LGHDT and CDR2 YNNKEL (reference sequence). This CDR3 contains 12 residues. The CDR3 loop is CASSQEASPQHF. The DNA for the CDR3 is TGTGCCAGCAGCCAAGAGGCGTCGCCCCAGCATTTT.

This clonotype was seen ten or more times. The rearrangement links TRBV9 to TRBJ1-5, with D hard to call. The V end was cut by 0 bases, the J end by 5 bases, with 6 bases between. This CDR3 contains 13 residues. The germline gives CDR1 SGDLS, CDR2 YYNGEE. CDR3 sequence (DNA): TGTGCCAGCAGCGTAGACTCGGATCAGCCCCAGCATTTT. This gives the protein CASSVDSDQPQHF. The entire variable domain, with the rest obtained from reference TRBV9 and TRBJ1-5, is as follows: DSGVTQTPKHLITATGQRVTLRCSPRSGDLSVYWYQQSLDQGLQFLIQYYNGEERAKGNILERFSAQQFPDLHSELNLSSLELGDSALYFCASSVDSDQPQHFGDGTRLSIL.

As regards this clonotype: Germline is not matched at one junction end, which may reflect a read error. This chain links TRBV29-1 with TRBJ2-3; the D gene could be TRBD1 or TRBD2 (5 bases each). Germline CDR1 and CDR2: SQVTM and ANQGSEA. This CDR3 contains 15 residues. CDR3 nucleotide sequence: TGTAGCGTTGAACGGGACCCCTTTGACACAGATACGCAGTATTTT. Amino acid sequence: CSVERDPFDTDTQYF.

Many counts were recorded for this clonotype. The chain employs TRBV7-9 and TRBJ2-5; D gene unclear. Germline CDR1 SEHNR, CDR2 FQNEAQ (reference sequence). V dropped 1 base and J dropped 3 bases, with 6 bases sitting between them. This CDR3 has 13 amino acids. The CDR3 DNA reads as TGTGCCAGCAGCTTAGTTGTCAAAGAGACCCAGTACTTC. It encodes CASSLVVKETQYF.

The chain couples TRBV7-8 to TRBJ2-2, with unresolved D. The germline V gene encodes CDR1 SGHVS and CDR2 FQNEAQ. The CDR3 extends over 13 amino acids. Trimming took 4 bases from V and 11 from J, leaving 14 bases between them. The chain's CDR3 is CASSSFIIYELFF. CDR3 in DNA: TGTGCCAGCAGCTCCTTTATTATTTATGAGCTGTTTTTT.

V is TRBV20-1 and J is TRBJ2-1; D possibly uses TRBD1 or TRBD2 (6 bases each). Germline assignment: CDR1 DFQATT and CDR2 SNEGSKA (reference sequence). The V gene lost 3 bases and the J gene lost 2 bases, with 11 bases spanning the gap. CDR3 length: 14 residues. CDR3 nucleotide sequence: TGCAGTGCTAGTGGAAGGGGGGCCTACAATGAGCAGTTCTTC. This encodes CSASGRGAYNEQFF.

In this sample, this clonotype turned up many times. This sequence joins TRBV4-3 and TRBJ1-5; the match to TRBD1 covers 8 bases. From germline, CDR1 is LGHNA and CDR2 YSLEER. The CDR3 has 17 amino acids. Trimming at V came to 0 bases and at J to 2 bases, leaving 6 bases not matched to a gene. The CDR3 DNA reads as TGCGCCAGCAGCCAAGATGCAGGGGGCGGTGGCAATCAGCCCCAGCATTTT. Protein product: CASSQDAGGGGNQPQHF.

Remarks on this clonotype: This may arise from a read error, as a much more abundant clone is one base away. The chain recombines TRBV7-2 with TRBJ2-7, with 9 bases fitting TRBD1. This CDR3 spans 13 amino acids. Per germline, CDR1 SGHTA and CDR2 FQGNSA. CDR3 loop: CAGSLQGAREQYF. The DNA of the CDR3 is TGTGCCGGCAGCCTACAGGGGGCGAGGGAGCAGTACTTC.

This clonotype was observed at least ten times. The CDR3 is CASRPGGLTDTQYF. CDR3 bases: TGTGCCAGCAGGCCCGGGGGGCTTACAGATACGCAGTATTTT. The chain couples TRBV12-3 or TRBV12-4 to TRBJ2-3; TRBD2 might be the D (7 bases). V lost 6 bases, J lost 3 bases, and 13 bases lay in between. The CDR3 length is 14 residues.

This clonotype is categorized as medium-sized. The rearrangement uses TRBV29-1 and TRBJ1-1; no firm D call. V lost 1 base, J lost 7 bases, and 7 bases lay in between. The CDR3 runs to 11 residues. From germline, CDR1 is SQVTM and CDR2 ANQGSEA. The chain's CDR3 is CSVEVQLEAFF. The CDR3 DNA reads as TGCAGCGTTGAAGTACAACTTGAAGCTTTCTTT.

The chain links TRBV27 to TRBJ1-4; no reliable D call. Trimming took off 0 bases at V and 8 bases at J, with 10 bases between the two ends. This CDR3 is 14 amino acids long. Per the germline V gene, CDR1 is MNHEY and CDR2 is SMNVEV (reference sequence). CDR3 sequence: CASSLSRRGEKLFF. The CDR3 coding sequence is TGTGCCAGCAGTTTATCTAGGCGCGGGGAAAAACTGTTTTTT.

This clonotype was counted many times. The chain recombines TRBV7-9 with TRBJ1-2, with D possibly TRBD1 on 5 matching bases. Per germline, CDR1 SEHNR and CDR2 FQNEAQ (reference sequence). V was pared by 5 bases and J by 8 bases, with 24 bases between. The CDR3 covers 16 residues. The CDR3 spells CASSALGGPKTGGYTF. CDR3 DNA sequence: TGTGCCAGCAGCGCCCTCGGGGGACCTAAAACGGGGGGCTACACCTTC.

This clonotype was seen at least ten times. In DNA form, the CDR3 reads TGCGCCAGCAGCCTGGGGACAACCACCGGGGAGCTGTTTTTT. As protein: CASSLGTTTGELFF. The rearrangement joins TRBV4-1 to TRBJ2-2; D perhaps matches TRBD1 (6 bases). The CDR3 spans 14 residues. From germline, CDR1 is MGHRA and CDR2 YSYEKL. With 4 bases removed from V and 4 bases from J, the gap between germline ends came to 10 bases.

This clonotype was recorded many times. The CDR3 bases are TGTGCCAGCTGGACAGGAAATGAGCAGTTCTTC. Translated: CASWTGNEQFF. The genes are TRBV4-2 and TRBJ2-1; the match to TRBD1 covers 7 bases. V lost 8 bases, J lost 7 bases, and 2 bases stayed unmatched. Germline assignment: CDR1 LGHNA and CDR2 YNFKEQ. The CDR3 loop spans 11 amino acids.

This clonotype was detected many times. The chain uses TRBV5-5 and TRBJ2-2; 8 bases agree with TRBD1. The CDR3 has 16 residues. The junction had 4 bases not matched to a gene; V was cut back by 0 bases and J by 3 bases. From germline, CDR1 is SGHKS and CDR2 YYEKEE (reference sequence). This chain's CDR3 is CASSLAIQGDTGELFF. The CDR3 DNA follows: TGTGCCAGCAGCTTGGCTATACAGGGGGACACCGGGGAGCTGTTTTTT.

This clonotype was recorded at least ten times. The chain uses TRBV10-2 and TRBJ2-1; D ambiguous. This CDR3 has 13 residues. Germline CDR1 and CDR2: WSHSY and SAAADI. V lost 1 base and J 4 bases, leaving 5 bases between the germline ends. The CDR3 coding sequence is TGCGCCAGCAGTGAGTGGGCATACAATGAGCAGTTCTTC. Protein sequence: CASSEWAYNEQFF.

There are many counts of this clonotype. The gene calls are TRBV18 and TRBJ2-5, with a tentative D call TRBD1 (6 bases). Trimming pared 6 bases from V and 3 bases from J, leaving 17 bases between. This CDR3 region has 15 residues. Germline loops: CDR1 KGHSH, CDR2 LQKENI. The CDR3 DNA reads TGTGCCAGCTCGAAGCAGGGGTTTGTTGAAGAGACCCAGTACTTC. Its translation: CASSKQGFVEETQYF.

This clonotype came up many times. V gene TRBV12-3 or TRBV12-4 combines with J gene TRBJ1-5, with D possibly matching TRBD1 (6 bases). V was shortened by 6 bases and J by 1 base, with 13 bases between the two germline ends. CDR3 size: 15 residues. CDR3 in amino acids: CASRQGQASNQPQHF. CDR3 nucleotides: TGTGCCAGCAGACAGGGTCAGGCAAGCAATCAGCCCCAGCATTTT.

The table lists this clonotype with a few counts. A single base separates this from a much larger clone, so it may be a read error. The CDR3 is CASSLGTSGNNDQFF. The CDR3 nucleotides read TGCGCCAGCAGCTTGGGGACTAGCGGAAACAATGACCAGTTCTTC. The rearrangement uses TRBV5-1 and TRBJ2-1; TRBD2 matches at 10 bases. In germline, CDR1 is SGHRS, CDR2 YFSETQ. The CDR3 totals 15 residues.

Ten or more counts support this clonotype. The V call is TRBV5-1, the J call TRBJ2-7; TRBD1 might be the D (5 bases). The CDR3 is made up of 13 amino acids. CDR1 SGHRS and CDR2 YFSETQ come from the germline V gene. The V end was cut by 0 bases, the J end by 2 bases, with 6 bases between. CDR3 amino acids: CASSLDRTYEQYF. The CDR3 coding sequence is TGCGCCAGCAGCTTGGACAGGACCTACGAGCAGTACTTC.

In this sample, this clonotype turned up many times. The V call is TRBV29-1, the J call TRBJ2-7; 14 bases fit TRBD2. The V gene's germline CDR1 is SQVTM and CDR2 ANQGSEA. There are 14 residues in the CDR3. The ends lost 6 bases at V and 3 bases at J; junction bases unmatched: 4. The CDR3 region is CSVTGTSGSYEQYF. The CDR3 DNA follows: TGCAGCGTCACCGGGACTAGCGGGAGCTACGAGCAGTACTTC.

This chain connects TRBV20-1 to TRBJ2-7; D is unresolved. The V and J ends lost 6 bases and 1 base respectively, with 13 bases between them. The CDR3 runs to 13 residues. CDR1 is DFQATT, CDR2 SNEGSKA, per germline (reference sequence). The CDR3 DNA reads TGCAGTGCAAAGTCCCTTTTTTCCTACGAGCAGTACTTC. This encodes CSAKSLFSYEQYF.

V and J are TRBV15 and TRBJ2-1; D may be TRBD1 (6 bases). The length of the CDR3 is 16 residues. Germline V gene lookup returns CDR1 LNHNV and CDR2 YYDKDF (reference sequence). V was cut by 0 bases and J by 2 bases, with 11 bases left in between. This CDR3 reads CATSRDGQGPYNEQFF. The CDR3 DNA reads TGTGCCACCAGCAGAGATGGCCAGGGGCCCTACAATGAGCAGTTCTTC.

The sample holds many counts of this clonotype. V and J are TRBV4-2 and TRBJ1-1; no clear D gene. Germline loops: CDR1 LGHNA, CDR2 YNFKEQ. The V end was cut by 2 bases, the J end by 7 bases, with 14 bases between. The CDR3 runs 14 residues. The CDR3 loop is CASSQRTEGGEAFF. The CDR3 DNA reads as TGTGCCAGCAGCCAACGGACCGAAGGCGGTGAAGCTTTCTTT.